This T cell receptor beta chain is from a study of blood T cell repertoires in COVID-19. Turning to the study itself: PBMCs, B-cell-depleted T cells, or T cells provided the cDNA or gDNA that made up the material.

In the original workflow: Nucleated cell number was recorded as an estimate derived from reference gene primer amplification. The table came from immunoSEQ multiplex PCR; TCRdb's copy has only in-frame clones and leaves some out. V and J calls and clone size come straight from that table; D and trimming were deduced from the DNA. This sample has roughly 100,000 clones, with over 80% found just once. The table lists this clone with a count of one. The V end lost 1 base, the J end lost 0 bases, and 9 bases lay between the germline ends. The CDR3 consists of 15 residues. Per germline, CDR1 SEHNR and CDR2 FQNEAQ (reference sequence).

The J gene is TRBJ1-1, the V gene TRBV7-9; D is perhaps TRBD1 (5 bases). The source material was peripheral blood. This receptor was obtained from a human donor with active COVID-19. The donor label of this sample is uncertain. CDR3 nucleotide sequence: TGTGCCAGCAGCTTAGGGGCAGGGATGAACACTGAAGCTTTCTTT. Encoded protein: CASSLGAGMNTEAFF.